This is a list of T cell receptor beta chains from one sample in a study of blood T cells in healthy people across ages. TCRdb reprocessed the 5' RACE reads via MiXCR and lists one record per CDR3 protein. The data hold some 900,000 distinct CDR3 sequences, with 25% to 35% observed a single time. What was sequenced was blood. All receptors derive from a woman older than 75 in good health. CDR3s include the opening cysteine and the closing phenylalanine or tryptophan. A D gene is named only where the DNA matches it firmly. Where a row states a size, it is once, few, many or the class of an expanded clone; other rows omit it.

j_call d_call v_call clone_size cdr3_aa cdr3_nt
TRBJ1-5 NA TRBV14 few CASSHLRTVSNQPQHF TGTGCCAGCAGCCACCTCCGGACGGTTAGCAATCAGCCCCAGCATTTT
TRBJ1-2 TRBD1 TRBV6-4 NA CASSDLRSDRVGSYYGYTF TGTGCCAGCAGTGACTTAAGATCGGACAGGGTAGGGTCCTACTATGGCTACACCTTC
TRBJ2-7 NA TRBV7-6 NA CANSLDGGGLYEQYF TGTGCCAACAGCTTAGATGGGGGGGGGCTGTACGAGCAGTACTTC
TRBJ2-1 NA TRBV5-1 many CASSPRGSSPTYNEQFF TGCGCCAGCAGCCCTCGGGGGTCTTCCCCGACGTACAATGAGCAGTTCTTC
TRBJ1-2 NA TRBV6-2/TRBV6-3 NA CASRYTYGYTF TGTGCCAGCAGATATACCTATGGCTACACCTTC
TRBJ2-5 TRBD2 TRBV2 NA CASSEGLAGGRGETQYF TGTGCCAGCAGTGAAGGACTAGCGGGGGGGCGGGGAGAGACCCAGTACTTC
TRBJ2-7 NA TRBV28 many CASSLLSDRGYEQYF TGTGCCAGCAGTTTATTGTCGGACAGAGGATACGAGCAGTACTTC
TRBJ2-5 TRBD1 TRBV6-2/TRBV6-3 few CASSPGQGRAQYF TGTGCCAGCAGCCCCGGACAGGGGAGGGCCCAGTACTTC
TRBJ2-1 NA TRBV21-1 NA CASRTPRKLAGGPGNNEQFF TGTGCCAGCAGGACACCCCGGAAACTAGCGGGGGGGCCCGGGAATAATGAGCAGTTCTTC
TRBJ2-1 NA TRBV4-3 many CASSQDAGKKRNEQFF TGCGCCAGCAGCCAAGATGCCGGGAAGAAACGCAATGAGCAGTTCTTC
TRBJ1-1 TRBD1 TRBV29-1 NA CSVYPTGATEAFF TGCAGCGTATACCCTACAGGGGCCACTGAAGCTTTCTTT
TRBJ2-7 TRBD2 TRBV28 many CASSGGTSFAYEQYF TGTGCCAGCAGTGGGGGGACTAGCTTCGCCTACGAGCAGTACTTC
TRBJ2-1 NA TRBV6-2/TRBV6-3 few CASSPLGREETQFF TGTGCCAGCAGTCCCCTGGGGCGGGAAGAGACCCAGTTCTTC
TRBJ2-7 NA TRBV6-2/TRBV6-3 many CAGHYEQYF TGTGCCGGGCACTACGAGCAGTACTTC
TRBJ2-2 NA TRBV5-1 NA CASSFLTVANTGERFF TGCGCCAGCAGCTTCTTGACAGTCGCGAACACCGGGGAGCGGTTTTTT